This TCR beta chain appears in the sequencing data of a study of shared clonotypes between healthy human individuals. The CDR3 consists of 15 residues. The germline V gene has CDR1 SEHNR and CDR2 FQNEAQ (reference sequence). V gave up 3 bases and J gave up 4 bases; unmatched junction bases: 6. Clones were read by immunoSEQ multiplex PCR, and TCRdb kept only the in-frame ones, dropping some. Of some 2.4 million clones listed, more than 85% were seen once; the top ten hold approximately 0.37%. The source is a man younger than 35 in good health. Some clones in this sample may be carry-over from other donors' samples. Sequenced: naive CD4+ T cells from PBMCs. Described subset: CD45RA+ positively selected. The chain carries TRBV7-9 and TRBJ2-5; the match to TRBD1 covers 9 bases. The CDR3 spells CASSFRQGGGETQYF. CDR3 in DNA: TGTGCCAGCAGCTTCAGACAGGGGGGAGGAGAGACCCAGTACTTC.